This T cell receptor beta chain was captured by sequencing in a study of low-dose radiotherapy and immunotherapy resistance in tumors (dated by TCRdb to about 2022). About the full investigation: Patients in Cohort 1 were given 0.5 Gy per fraction every 2 weeks, and the prescribed total PTV dose was 6.5 Gy. In Cohort 2, 1 Gy per fraction was delivered every two weeks, for a total of 13 Gy over 26 weeks. Nivolumab and ipilimumab were both given intravenously, with nivolumab at a 240 mg flat dose every two weeks and ipilimumab at 1 mg/kg every six weeks. Cyclophosphamide 200 mg/m2 was administered intravenously every two weeks, one day before each radiation and immunotherapy administration. Aspirin 300 mg was taken orally once daily by patients for four cycles, starting on cycle 1 day 1. Randomization of trial participants into treatment groups was not performed. Eight patients were included in the translational analysis, namely three from the first dose cohort plus the first five from the second dose cohort.

Comments on this clonotype: There is no known antigen for this receptor. No quality values exist for individual bases; no much larger clone is one base distant.

The time point tag for this specimen amounts to: before trial treatment. The donors came from RACIN, which was a single-arm phase I dose-escalation trial that paired nivolumab and ipilimumab with aspirin, low-dose cyclophosphamide and low-dose radiotherapy. Patients were eligible if they had advanced solid tumors that were TIL-negative. The CDR3 holds 14 amino acids from the cysteine to the phenylalanine. Solely the CDR3 DNA is kept, with 42 bases framed from the first base. V loses 7 bases at its end and J loses 5 bases; junction bases beyond the gene matches: 11. In the germline V gene, CDR1 corresponds to MDHEN and CDR2 to SYDVKM. To make first-strand cDNA, Superscript III was used along with a set of TRAV- and TRBV-specific primers so that both the TCRalpha and TCRbeta chains were covered. TCRs were amplified with Phusion for around 18 PCR cycles using a constant-region primer together with the adapter attached to the V primers. Isolated mRNA was amplified with the MessageAmp II aRNA Amplification Kit, using a roughly 15-hour in vitro transcription at 37°C. The Dynabeads mRNA DIRECT Purification Kit was used to isolate mRNA for TCR sequencing. Indexed Illumina adapters were added in a second approximately 25-cycle Phusion PCR, and the resulting products were purified with AMPure XP beads. An Illumina MiniSeq instrument was used to deep-sequence the TCRalpha and TCRbeta libraries. Per the authors' processing: Custom Perl scripts were used to pool TCR sequences that encoded the same protein, to remove out-of-frame sequences, and to calculate the abundance of each clonotype. Any TCR sequence supported by only a single read was excluded from analysis. Among the metrics used to describe the repertoires were Shannon entropy, Gini index, clonality, richness, and the frequency of TCRs shared between repertoires. The raw public data were reprocessed by TCRdb itself: fastp quality trimming at Q25, MiXCR clonotype calling, in-frame beta chains only. Each entry is one CDR3 protein sequence, shown with its most common DNA and genes. The V and J calls come from TCRdb's annotation, not from the publication. The sample profile shows 80,000 to 95,000 distinct CDR3 sequences; 9.4% of them were found once. The ten largest account for roughly 1% of the sample.

Sequencing used PBMCs, obtained before treatment. The rearranged segments are TRBV28 and TRBJ2-7; TRBD1 fits 7 bases in the junction. This clonotype was obtained from a male donor with prostate cancer. The CDR3 protein sequence reads: CASKSRGGANEQYF. The DNA sequence is TGTGCCAGCAAGAGTCGAGGGGGCGCGAACGAGCAGTACTTC.